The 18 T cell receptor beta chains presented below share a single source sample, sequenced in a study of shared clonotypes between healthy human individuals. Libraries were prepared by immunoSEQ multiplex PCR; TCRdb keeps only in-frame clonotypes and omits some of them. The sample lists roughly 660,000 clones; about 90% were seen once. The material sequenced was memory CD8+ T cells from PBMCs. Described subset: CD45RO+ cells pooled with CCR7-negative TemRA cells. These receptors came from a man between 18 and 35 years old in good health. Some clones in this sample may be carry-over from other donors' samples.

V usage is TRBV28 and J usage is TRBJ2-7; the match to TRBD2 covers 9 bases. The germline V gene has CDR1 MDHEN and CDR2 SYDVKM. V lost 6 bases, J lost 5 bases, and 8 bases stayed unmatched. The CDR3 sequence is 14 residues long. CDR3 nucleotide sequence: TGTGCCAGCAGGGATCCGGGACTAGCCCACGAGCAGTACTTC. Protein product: CASRDPGLAHEQYF.

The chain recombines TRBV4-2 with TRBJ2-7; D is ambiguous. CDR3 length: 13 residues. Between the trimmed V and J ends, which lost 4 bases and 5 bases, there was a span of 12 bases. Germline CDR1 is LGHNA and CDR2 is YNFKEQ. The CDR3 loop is CASSRPPSHEQYF. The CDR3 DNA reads TGTGCCAGCAGCCGGCCCCCGTCCCACGAGCAGTACTTC.

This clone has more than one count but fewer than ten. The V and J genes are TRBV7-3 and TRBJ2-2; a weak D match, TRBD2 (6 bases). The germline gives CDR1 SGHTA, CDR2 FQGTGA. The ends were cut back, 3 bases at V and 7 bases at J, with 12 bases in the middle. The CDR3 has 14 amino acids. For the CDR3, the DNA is TGTGCCAGCAGCTTGCGGGGTTCGAGCGGGGAGCTGTTTTTT. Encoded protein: CASSLRGSSGELFF.

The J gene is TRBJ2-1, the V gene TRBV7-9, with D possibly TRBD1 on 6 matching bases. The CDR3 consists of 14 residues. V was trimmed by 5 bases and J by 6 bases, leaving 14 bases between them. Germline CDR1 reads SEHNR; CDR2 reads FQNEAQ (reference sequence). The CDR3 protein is CASSTGQQRNEQFF. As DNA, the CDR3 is TGTGCCAGCAGCACCGGACAGCAGCGCAATGAGCAGTTCTTC. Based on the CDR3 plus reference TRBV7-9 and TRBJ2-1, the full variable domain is DTGVSQNPRHKITKRGQNVTFRCDPISEHNRLYWYRQTLGQGPEFLTYFQNEAQLEKSRLLSDRFSAERPKGSFSTLEIQRTEQGDSAMYLCASSTGQQRNEQFFGPGTRLTVL.

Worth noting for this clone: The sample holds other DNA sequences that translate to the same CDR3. CDR3 DNA: TGCGCCAGCAGCCAAGATCGGGGAGCCTACGAGCAGTACTTC. This gives the protein CASSQDRGAYEQYF. The chain has TRBV4-3 and TRBJ2-7; D is possibly TRBD2 (5 bases). The CDR3 contains 14 residues. Germline V gene data show CDR1 as LGHNA and CDR2 as YSLEER. Trimming removed 0 bases from V and 2 bases from J, with 8 bases in between.

The chain's CDR3 is CASSLMLEVFF. In DNA, the CDR3 is TGTGCCAGCAGTTTAATGCTAGAGGTGTTCTTC. The rearrangement joins TRBV28 to TRBJ2-1; no definite D call. The CDR3 spans 11 residues. Looked up from germline, CDR1 is MDHEN and CDR2 is SYDVKM. V lost 2 bases, J lost 15 bases, and 11 bases lay in between.

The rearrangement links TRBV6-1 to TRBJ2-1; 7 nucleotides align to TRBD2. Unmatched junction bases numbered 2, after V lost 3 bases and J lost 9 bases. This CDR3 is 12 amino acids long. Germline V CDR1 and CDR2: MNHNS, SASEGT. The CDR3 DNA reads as TGTGCCAGCAGTGACGGGGGGTCTGAGCAGTTCTTC. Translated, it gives CASSDGGSEQFF.

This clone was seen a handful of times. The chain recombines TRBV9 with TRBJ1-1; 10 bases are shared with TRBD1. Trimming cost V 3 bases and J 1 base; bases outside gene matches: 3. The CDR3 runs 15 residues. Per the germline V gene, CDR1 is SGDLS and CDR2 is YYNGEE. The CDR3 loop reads CASSARQGANTEAFF. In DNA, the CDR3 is TGTGCCAGCAGCGCCCGACAGGGGGCGAACACTGAAGCTTTCTTT. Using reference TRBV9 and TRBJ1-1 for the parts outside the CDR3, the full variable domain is DSGVTQTPKHLITATGQRVTLRCSPRSGDLSVYWYQQSLDQGLQFLIQYYNGEERAKGNILERFSAQQFPDLHSELNLSSLELGDSALYFCASSARQGANTEAFFGQGTRLTVV.

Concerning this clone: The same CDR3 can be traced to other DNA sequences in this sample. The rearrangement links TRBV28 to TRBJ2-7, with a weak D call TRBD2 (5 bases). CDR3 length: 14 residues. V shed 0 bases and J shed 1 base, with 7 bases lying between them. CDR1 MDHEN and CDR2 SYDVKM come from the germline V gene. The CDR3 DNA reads TGTGCCAGCAGTTTATGGGGAGAGTCCTACGAGCAGTACTTC. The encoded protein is CASSLWGESYEQYF.

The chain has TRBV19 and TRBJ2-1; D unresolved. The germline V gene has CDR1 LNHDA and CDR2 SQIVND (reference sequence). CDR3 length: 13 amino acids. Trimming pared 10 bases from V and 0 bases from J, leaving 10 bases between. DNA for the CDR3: TGTGCCACATCACAGTACTCCTACAATGAGCAGTTCTTC. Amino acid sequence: CATSQYSYNEQFF.

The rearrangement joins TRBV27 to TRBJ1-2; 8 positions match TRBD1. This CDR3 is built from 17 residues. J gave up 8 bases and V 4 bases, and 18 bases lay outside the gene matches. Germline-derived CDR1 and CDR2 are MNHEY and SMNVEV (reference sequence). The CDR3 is CASSWDRNTGGDGGYTF. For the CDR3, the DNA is TGTGCCAGCAGTTGGGACAGGAACACGGGGGGCGATGGCGGCTACACCTTC.

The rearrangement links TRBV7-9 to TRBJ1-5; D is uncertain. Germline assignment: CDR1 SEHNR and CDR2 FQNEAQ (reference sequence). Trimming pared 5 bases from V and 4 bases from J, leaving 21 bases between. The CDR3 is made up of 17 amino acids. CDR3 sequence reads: CASSLGFGPLKNQPQHF. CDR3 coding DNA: TGTGCCAGCAGCCTAGGGTTTGGACCGCTAAAGAATCAGCCCCAGCATTTT.

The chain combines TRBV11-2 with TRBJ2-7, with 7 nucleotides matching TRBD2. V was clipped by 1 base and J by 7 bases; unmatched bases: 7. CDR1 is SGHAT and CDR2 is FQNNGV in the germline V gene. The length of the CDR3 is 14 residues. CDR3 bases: TGTGCCAGCAGCTTAGTAGGGAGTAGCGGGGAGCAGTACTTC. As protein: CASSLVGSSGEQYF.

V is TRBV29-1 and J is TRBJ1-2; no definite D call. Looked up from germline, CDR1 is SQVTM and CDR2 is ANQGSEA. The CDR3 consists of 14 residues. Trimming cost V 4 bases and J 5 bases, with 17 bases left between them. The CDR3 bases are TGCAGCGTTGTTCTTTTGGGTCAAACGTATGGCTACACCTTC. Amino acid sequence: CSVVLLGQTYGYTF.

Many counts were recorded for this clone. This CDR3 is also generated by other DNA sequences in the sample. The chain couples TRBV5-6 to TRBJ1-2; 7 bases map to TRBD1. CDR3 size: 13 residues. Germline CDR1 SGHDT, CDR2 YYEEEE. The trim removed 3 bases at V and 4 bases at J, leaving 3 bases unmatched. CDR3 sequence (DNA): TGTGCCAGCAGCTCGGGACAGACCTATGGCTACACCTTC. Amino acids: CASSSGQTYGYTF.

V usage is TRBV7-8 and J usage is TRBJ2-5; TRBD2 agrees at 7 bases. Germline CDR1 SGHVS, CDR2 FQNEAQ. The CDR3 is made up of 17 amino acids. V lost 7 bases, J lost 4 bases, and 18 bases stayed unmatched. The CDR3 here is CASTYTSGDPSIETQYF. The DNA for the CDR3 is TGTGCCAGCACCTACACGAGCGGGGACCCTTCTATAGAGACCCAGTACTTC.

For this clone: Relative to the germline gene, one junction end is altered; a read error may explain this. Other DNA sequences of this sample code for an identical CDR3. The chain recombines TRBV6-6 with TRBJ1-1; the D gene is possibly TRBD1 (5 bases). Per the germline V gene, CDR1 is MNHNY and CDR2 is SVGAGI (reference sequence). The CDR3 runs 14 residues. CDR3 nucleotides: TGTGCCAGCAGTTACTCTGGGGGGAACACTGAAGCCTTCTTT. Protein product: CASSYSGGNTEAFF.

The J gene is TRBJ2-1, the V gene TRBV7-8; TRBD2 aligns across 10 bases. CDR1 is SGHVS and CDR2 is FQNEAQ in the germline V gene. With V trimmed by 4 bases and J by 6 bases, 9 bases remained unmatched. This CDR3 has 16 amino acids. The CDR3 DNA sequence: TGTGCCAGCAGCTCCCCTCTAGCGGGAGTAGTCAATGAGCAGTTCTTC. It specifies CASSSPLAGVVNEQFF. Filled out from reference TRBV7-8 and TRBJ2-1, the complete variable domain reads GAGVSQSPRYKVAKRGQDVALRCDPISGHVSLFWYQQALGQGPEFLTYFQNEAQLDKSGLPSDRFFAERPEGSVSTLKIQRTQQEDSAVYLCASSSPLAGVVNEQFFGPGTRLTVL.